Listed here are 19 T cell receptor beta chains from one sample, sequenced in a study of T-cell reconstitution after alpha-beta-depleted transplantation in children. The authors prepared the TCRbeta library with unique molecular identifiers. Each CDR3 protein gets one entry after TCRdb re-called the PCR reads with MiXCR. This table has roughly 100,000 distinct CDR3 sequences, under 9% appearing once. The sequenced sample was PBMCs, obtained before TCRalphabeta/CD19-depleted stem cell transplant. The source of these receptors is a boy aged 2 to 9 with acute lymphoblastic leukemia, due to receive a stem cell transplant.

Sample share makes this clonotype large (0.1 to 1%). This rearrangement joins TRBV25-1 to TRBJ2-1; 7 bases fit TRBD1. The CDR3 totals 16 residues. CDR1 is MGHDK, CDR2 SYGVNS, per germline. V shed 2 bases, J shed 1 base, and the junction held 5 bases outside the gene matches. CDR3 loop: CASSEDQGESYNEQFF. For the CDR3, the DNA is TGTGCCAGCAGTGAAGATCAGGGGGAGTCCTACAATGAGCAGTTCTTC. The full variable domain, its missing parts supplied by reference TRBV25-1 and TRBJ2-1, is EADIYQTPRYLVIGTGKKITLECSQTMGHDKMYWYQQDPGMELHLIHYSYGVNSTEKGDLSSESTVSRIRTEHFPLTLESARPSHTSQYLCASSEDQGESYNEQFFGPGTRLTVL.

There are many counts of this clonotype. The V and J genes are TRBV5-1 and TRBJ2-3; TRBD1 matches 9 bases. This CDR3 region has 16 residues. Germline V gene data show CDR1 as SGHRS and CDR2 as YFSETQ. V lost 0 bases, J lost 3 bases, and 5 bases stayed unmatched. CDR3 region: CASSLGGQGRTDTQYF. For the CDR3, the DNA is TGCGCCAGCAGCTTGGGGGGACAGGGAAGGACAGATACGCAGTATTTT.

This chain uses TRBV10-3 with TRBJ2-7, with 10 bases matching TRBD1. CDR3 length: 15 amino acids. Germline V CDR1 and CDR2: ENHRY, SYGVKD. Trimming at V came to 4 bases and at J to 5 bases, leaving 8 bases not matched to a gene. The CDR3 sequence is CAISVVWGQGNEQYF. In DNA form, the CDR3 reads TGTGCCATCAGTGTTGTTTGGGGACAGGGGAACGAGCAGTACTTC.

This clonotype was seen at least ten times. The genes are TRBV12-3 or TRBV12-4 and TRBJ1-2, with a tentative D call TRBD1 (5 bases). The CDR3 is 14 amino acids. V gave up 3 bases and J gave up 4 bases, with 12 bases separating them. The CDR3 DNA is TGTGCCAGCAGTTTGGGGCGCCGAGGCTATGGCTACACCTTC. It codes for CASSLGRRGYGYTF.

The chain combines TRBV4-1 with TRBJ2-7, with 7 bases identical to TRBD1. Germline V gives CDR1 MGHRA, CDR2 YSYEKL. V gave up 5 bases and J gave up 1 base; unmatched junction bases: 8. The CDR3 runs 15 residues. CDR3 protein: CASSTTGTASYEQYF. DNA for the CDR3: TGCGCCAGCAGCACTACCGGGACAGCTTCCTACGAGCAGTACTTC.

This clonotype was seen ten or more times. The CDR3: CASSLRGNNEKLFF. The CDR3 DNA reads as TGCGCCAGCAGCTTGAGGGGGAACAATGAAAAACTGTTTTTT. The chain couples TRBV5-1 to TRBJ1-4; a possible D gene is TRBD1 (6 bases). The CDR3 consists of 14 residues. V was trimmed by 1 base and J by 5 bases, leaving 9 bases between them. The V gene's germline CDR1 is SGHRS and CDR2 YFSETQ.

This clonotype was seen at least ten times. CDR3 loop: CASSLRSTSGGIDTQYF. The CDR3 bases are TGCGCCAGCAGCCTAAGGTCGACTAGCGGGGGTATAGATACGCAGTATTTT. The V and J genes are TRBV4-3 and TRBJ2-3; 12 bases map to TRBD2. CDR1 is LGHNA, CDR2 YSLEER, per germline. Trimming cost V 4 bases and J 5 bases; bases outside gene matches: 10. The CDR3 consists of 17 residues.

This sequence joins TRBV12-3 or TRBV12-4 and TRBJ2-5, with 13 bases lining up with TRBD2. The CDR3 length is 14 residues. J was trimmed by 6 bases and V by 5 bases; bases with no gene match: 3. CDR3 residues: CASSTSGGEKTQYF. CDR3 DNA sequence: TGTGCCAGCAGTACTAGCGGGGGGGAGAAGACCCAGTACTTC.

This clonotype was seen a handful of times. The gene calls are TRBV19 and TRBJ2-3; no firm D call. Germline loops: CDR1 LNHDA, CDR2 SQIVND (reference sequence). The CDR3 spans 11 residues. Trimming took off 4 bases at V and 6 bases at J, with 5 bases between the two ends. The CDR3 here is CASSRWDTQYF. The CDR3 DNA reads TGTGCCAGTAGTAGGTGGGATACGCAGTATTTT. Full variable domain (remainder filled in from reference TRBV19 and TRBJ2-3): DGGITQSPKYLFRKEGQNVTLSCEQNLNHDAMYWYRQDPGQGLRLIYYSQIVNDFQKGDIAEGYSVSREKKESFPLTVTSAQKNPTAFYLCASSRWDTQYFGPGTRLTVL.

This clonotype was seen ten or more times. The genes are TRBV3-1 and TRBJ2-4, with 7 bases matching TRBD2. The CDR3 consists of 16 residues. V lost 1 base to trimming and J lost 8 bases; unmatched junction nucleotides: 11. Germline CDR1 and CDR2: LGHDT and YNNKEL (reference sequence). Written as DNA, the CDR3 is TGTGCCAGCAGCCAAGTTTCGGCTAGCGGCCGGGACATTCAGTACTTC. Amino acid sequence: CASSQVSASGRDIQYF.

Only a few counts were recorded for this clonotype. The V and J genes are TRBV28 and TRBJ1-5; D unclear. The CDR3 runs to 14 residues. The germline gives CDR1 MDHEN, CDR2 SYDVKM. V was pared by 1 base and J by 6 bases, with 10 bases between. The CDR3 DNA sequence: TGTGCCAGCAGTTTATTAGGGCCGGGTCAGCCCCAGCATTTT. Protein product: CASSLLGPGQPQHF. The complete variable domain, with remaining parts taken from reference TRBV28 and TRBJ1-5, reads DVKVTQSSRYLVKRTGEKVFLECVQDMDHENMFWYRQDPGLGLRLIYFSYDVKMKEKGDIPEGYSVSREKKERFSLILESASTNQTSMYLCASSLLGPGQPQHFGDGTRLSIL.

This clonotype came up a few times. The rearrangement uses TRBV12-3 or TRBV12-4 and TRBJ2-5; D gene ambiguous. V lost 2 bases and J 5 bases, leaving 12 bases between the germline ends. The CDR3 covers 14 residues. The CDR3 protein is CASSLSLIPETQYF. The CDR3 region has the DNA TGTGCCAGCAGTTTATCACTCATCCCGGAGACCCAGTACTTC.

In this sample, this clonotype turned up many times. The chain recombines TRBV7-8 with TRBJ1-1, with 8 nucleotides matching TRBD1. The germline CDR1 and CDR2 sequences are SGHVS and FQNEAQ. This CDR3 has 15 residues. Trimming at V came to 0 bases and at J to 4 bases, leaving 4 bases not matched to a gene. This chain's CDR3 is CASSLAQGQVTEAFF. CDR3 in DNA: TGTGCCAGCAGCTTAGCGCAGGGACAGGTCACTGAAGCTTTCTTT.

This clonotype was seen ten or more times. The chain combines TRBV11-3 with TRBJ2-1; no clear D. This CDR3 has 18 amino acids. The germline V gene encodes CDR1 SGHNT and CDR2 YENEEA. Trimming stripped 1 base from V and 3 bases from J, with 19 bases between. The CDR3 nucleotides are TGTGCCAGCAGCTTAGGAACCGCCGGGCAGATCCTCTACAATGAGCAGTTCTTC. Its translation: CASSLGTAGQILYNEQFF.

The DNA of the CDR3 is TGTGCCAGCAGTTTTGCGGGGGGCGGTGAGACCCAGTACTTC. Encoded protein: CASSFAGGGETQYF. This chain connects TRBV12-3 or TRBV12-4 to TRBJ2-5; 8 positions match TRBD2. The CDR3 sequence is 14 residues long. Trimming took 3 bases from V and 5 from J; bases not matched to a gene: 5.

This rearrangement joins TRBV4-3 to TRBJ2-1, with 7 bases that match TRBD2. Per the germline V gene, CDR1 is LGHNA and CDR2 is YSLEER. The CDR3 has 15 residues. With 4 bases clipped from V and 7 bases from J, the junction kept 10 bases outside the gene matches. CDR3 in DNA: TGCGCCAGCAGCCGGACCTATGCTAGCGGAAATGAGCAGTTCTTC. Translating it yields CASSRTYASGNEQFF.

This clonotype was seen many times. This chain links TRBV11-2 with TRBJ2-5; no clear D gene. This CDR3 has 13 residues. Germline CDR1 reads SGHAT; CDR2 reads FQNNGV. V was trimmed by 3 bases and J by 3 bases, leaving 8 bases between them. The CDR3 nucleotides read TGTGCCAGCAGCTTCGGTGAGAAAGAGACCCAGTACTTC. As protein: CASSFGEKETQYF. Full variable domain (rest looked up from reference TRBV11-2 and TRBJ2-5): EAGVAQSPRYKIIEKRQSVAFWCNPISGHATLYWYQQILGQGPKLLIQFQNNGVVDDSQLPKDRFSAERLKGVDSTLKIQPAKLEDSAVYLCASSFGEKETQYFGPGTRLLVL.

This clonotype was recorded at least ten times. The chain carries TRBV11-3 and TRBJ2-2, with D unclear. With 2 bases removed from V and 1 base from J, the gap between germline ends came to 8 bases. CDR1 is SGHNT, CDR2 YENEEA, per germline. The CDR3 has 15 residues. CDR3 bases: TGTGCCAGCAGCTTATCTACCGGGAACACCGGGGAGCTGTTTTTT. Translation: CASSLSTGNTGELFF. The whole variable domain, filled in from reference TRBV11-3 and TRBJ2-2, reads EAGVVQSPRYKIIEKKQPVAFWCNPISGHNTLYWYLQNLGQGPELLIRYENEEAVDDSQLPKDRFSAERLKGVDSTLKIQPAELGDSAVYLCASSLSTGNTGELFFGEGSRLTVL.

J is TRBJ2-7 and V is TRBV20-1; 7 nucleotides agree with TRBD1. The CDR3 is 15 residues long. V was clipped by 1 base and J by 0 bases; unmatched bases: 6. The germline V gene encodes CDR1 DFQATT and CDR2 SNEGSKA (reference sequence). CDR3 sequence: CSARAPEGASYEQYF. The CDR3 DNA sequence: TGCAGTGCTAGAGCCCCAGAGGGGGCCTCCTACGAGCAGTACTTC.